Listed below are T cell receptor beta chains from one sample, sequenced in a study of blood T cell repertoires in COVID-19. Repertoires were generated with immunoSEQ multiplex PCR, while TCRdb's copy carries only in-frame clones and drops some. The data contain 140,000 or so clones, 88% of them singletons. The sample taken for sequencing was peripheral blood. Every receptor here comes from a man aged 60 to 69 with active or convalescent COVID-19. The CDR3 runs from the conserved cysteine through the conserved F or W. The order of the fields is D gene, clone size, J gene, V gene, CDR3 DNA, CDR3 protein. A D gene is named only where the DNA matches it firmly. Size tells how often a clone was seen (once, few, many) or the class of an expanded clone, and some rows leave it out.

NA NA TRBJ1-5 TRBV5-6 TGTGCCAGCAGCTTGGGGGCCTATAGCAATCAGCCCCAGCATTTT CASSLGAYSNQPQHF
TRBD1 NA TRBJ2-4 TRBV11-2 TGTGCCAGCAGCTTAGTCGGGGACAGGCGGGACATTCAGTACTTC CASSLVGDRRDIQYF
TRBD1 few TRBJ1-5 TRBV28 TGTGCCAGCAGTTTCAGGACAGGGGGCGGCAATCAGCCCCAGCATTTT CASSFRTGGGNQPQHF
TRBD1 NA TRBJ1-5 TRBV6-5 TGTGCCAGCAGTTACGACAGGGGGCGTGGGCAGCCCCAGCATTTT CASSYDRGRGQPQHF
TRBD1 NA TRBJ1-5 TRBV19 TGTGCCAGTAGTATCCCCGGGACAGGGCCTTTGGAGCCCCAGCATTTT CASSIPGTGPLEPQHF
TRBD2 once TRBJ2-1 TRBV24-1 TGTGCCACCAGTGGATTTGGGAGGGCCGGGAATGAGCAGTTCTTC CATSGFGRAGNEQFF
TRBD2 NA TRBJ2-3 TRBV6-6 TGTGCCAGCAGTCCGGGACTAGCGGACACAGATACGCAGTATTTT CASSPGLADTDTQYF
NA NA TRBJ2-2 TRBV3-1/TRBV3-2 TGTGCCAGCATCACGAACACCGGGGAGCTGTTTTTT CASITNTGELFF
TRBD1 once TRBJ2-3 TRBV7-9 TGTGCCAGCAGCGGGACAGGGGGATCAGATACGCAGTATTTT CASSGTGGSDTQYF
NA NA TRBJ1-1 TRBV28 TGTGCCAGCAGTGTTGGGGGAGGGTGGACTGAAGCTTTCTTT CASSVGGGWTEAFF
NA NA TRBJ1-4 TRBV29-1 TGCAGCGTTGCGTTAGGGGTGGATGAAAAACTGTTTTTT CSVALGVDEKLFF
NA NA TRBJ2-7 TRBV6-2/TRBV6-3 TGTGCCAGCAGTCCCTCGTCCGGCTCCTACGAGCAGTACTTC CASSPSSGSYEQYF
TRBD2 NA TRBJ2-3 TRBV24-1 TGTGCCACCGGAACTAGCGGGTCTACAGATACGCAGTATTTT CATGTSGSTDTQYF
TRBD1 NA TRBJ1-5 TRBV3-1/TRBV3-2 TGTGCCAGCAGCCGACAGGGAAATCAGCCCCAGCATTTT CASSRQGNQPQHF
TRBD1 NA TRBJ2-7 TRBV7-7 TGTGCTAGCAGCCCGGGACAGCTCGGGCGTCCCTACGAGCAGTACTTC CASSPGQLGRPYEQYF
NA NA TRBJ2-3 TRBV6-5 TGTGCCAGCAGTTACTCTGGGCTGTCGGGCACAGATACGCAGTATTTT CASSYSGLSGTDTQYF
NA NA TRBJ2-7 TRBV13 TGTGCCAGCAGCCTAACCGGGGAAACCTACGAGCAGTACTTC CASSLTGETYEQYF
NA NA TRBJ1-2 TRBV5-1 TGCGCCAGCACCGGTGGGGGCGTCTTGAATGGCTACACCTTC CASTGGGVLNGYTF
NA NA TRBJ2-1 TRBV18 TGTGCCAGCTCACCACGGGAGGAGACCTACAATGAGCAGTTCTTC CASSPREETYNEQFF
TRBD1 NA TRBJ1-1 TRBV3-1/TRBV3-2 TGTGCCAGCAGCCAAGGACAGGGGGGGAACACTGAAGCTTTCTTT CASSQGQGGNTEAFF
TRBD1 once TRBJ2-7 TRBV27 TGTGCCAGCAGTTTCCCGGGACAGCTCCCTAAGGAGCAGTACTTC CASSFPGQLPKEQYF
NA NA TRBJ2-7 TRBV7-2 TGTGCCAGCAGCTCGACAGGATCCCCTAGGGACGAGCAGTACTTC CASSSTGSPRDEQYF
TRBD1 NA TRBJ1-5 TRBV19 TGTGCCAGTAGTTCCGGGACAGGGGCTCAGCCCCAGCATTTT CASSSGTGAQPQHF
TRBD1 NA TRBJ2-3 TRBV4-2 TGTGCCAGCAGCCAGGCAGGGGACAGAATAACAGATACGCAGTATTTT CASSQAGDRITDTQYF
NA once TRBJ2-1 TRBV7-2 TGTGCCAGCAGCCCGAACGGGATTCGGGAGCAGTTCTTC CASSPNGIREQFF
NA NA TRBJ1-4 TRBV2 TGTGCCAGCAGTGAAGAAGGACTGACAAATGAAAAACTGTTTTTT CASSEEGLTNEKLFF
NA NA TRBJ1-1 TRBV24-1 TGTGCCACCAGTGGATCTAAGACTGAAGCTTTCTTT CATSGSKTEAFF
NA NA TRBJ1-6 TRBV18 TGTGCCAGCTCACTAACCAGGGATTCACCCCTCCACTTT CASSLTRDSPLHF
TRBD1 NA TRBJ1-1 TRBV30 TGTGCCTGGCGCTTGGACAGGGACACTGAAGCTTTCTTT CAWRLDRDTEAFF
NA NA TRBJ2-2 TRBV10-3 TGTGCCATCAGTGAGATCAGGGGCGGATCGAACACCGGGGAGCTGTTTTTT CAISEIRGGSNTGELFF
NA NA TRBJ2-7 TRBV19 TGTGCCAGTAGTATAGCCTGGCGGGAAACCCACGAGCAGTACTTC CASSIAWRETHEQYF
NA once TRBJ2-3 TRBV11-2 TGTGCCAGCAGCTTAGGTTTCGCAGATACGCAGTATTTT CASSLGFADTQYF
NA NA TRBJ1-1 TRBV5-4 TGTGCCAGCAGCTTCGGACAGCAGAACACTGAAGCTTTCTTT CASSFGQQNTEAFF
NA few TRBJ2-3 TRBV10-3 TGTGCCATCAGTGAGTCTCAGGGGACAGATACGCAGTATTTT CAISESQGTDTQYF
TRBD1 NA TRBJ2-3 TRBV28 TGTGCCAGCAGCCTAAGGACAGGGAGAGATACGCAGTATTTT CASSLRTGRDTQYF
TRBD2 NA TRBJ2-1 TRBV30 TGTGCCTGGTTGGAAGCGGGAGGGCGCAATGAGCAGTTCTTC CAWLEAGGRNEQFF
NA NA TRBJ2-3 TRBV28 TGTGCCAGCAGTTCCCGGGATAGCACAGATACGCAGTATTTT CASSSRDSTDTQYF
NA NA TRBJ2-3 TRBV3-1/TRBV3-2 TGTGCCAGCAGCCGATCAGCGGCTAGCTTTGATACGCAGTATTTT CASSRSAASFDTQYF
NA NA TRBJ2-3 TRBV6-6 TGTGCCAGCAGTCAGGGAGGCGCGAGGGATACGCAGTATTTT CASSQGGARDTQYF
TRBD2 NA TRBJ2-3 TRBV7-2 TGTGCCAGCAGACTCGGGACTAGCGGGAGGTTAGATACGCAGTATTTT CASRLGTSGRLDTQYF
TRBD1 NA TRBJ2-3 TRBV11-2 TGTGCCAGCAGCCCGCGGACAGGGGGGGGAGATACGCAGTATTTT CASSPRTGGGDTQYF
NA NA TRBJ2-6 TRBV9 TGTGCCAGCAGCGCGGAGGGATTTAACTCTGGGGCCAACGTCCTGACTTTC CASSAEGFNSGANVLTF
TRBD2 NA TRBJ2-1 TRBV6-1 TGTGCCAGCAGTGAAGACGGTAGCGGGAGCCTCTACAATGAGCAGTTCTTC CASSEDGSGSLYNEQFF
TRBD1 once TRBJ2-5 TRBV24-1 TGTGCCACCAGTGATCGACAGGGGATGAAAGAGACCCAGTACTTC CATSDRQGMKETQYF
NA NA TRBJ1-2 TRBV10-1 TGCGCCAGCAGTGATGCGGGCACAAGGGCTAACTATGGCTACACCTTC CASSDAGTRANYGYTF
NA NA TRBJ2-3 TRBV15 TGTGCCACCAGCAGAGATATCCAGTACACAGATACGCAGTATTTT CATSRDIQYTDTQYF
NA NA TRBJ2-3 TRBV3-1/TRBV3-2 TGTGCCAGCAGCCGATTAGGGGGAACAGATACGCAGTATTTT CASSRLGGTDTQYF
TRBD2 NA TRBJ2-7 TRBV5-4 TGTGCCAGCAGCTTGAGCGGGAGTGGAAACGAGCAGTACTTC CASSLSGSGNEQYF
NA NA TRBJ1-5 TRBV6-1 TGTGCCAGCAGTGCGGGATCGTCGGGTTACAATCAGCCCCAGCATTTT CASSAGSSGYNQPQHF
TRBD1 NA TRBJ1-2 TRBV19 TGTGCCAGTACCGACAGGGCTTCCTATGGCTACACCTTC CASTDRASYGYTF
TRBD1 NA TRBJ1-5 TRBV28 TGTGCCAGCAATCCCGACAGGGGGCGAGAGCCCCAGCATTTT CASNPDRGREPQHF
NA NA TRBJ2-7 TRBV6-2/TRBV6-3 TGTGCCAGCAGTTATCCGGTTTACGAGCAGTACTTC CASSYPVYEQYF
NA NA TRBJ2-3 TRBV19 TGTGCCAGTAGTATAATGGCTAGCGGCACAGATACGCAGTATTTT CASSIMASGTDTQYF
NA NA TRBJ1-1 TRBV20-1 TGCAGTGCTAGTTTCAGGGTCGTAAACACTGAAGCTTTCTTT CSASFRVVNTEAFF
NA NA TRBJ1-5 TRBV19 TGTGCCAGTACCACAGGGTCCCATCAGCCCCAGCATTTT CASTTGSHQPQHF
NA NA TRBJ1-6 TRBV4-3 TGCGCCAGCAGCCAAGGACGGGGGGCCCCCTATAATTCACCCCTCCACTTT CASSQGRGAPYNSPLHF
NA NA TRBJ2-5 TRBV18 TGTGCCAGCTCACCGGGGCCCGGGAGAGGGAAGGAGACCCAGTACTTC CASSPGPGRGKETQYF